This T cell receptor beta chain was sequenced for a study of regulatory T cells in long-lasting Graves disease. Whole-study context: Antithyroid drug intake by newly diagnosed Graves' patients had lasted under 3 months.

This clonotype was seen at least ten times. The antigen is undetermined. Time point: newly diagnosed GD, antithyroid drugs for less than 3 months. There was RNA extracted from PBMCs, and the TCR library was made from it. From germline, CDR1 is MNHEY and CDR2 SMNVEV (reference sequence). The CDR3 consists of 18 residues. Arm-PCR of CDR3 regions and iRepertoire HTBI primers were the basis on which TCR beta libraries were built. TCRdb processed the multiplex PCR reads anew with MiXCR; each CDR3 protein has one entry. The sample includes 300,000 to 450,000 distinct CDR3 sequences, 15% of them seen just once. Study conclusions and caveats: Persistent patients shared more public clonotypes (around 2,500) than newly diagnosed patients (966). Persistent disease was associated with favored TRBV28 usage and with favored use of TRBJ1-2 and TRBJ2-5.

Here the sequenced sample was peripheral blood mononuclear cells (PBMCs), taken at new diagnosis, from a patient treated with antithyroid drugs. The V and J genes are TRBV27 and TRBJ2-3; D possibly corresponds to TRBD2 (6 bases). The DNA end is a closer match to TRBJ2-7, so the J assignment may be wrong. The sequence came from a female donor with Graves disease. CDR3 nucleotide sequence: TGTGCCAGCAGCTCCGAATTGGCGGGGTTCGGAGCCCCCTACGAGCAGTACTTC. Translation: CASSSELAGFGAPYEQYF.